This TCR beta chain originates from a study of T cells expressing NK-cell markers. Turning to the study itself: Cells sorted as CD3+CD56+NKG2C+, CD3+CD56+NKG2C- and CD3+CD56-NKG2C+ T cells supplied the TCR beta repertoires.

The CDR3 covers 13 residues. Germline CDR1 is MRHNA and CDR2 is SNTAGT. TCRdb reanalyzed the 5' RACE reads and collapses them to one entry per CDR3 protein, without DNA. This sample's table reports about 460,000 distinct CDR3 sequences. The sequence was obtained from a woman aged 50 to 65 in good health. The specimen sequenced was blood T cells: a sorted CD56 or NKG2C T cell subset, CD4+ or CD8+ T cells, or bulk PBMC T cells (not recorded which). The V call is TRBV6-4, the J call TRBJ1-5. The CDR3 reads CASSEEVGQPQHF.